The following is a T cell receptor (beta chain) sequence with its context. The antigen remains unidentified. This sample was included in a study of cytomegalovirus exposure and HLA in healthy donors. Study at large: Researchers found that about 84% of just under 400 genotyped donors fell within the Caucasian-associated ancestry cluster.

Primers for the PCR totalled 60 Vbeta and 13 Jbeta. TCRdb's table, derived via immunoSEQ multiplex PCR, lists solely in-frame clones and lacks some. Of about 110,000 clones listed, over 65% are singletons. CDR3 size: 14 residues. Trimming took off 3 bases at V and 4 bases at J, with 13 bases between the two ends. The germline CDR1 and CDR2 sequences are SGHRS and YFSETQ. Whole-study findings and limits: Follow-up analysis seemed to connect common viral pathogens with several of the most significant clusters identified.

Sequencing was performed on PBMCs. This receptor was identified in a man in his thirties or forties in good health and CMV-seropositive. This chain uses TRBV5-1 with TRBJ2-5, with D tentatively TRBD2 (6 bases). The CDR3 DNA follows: TGCGCCAGCAGCTACGGAGTCGGGGGAGAGACCCAGTACTTC. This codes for CASSYGVGGETQYF.